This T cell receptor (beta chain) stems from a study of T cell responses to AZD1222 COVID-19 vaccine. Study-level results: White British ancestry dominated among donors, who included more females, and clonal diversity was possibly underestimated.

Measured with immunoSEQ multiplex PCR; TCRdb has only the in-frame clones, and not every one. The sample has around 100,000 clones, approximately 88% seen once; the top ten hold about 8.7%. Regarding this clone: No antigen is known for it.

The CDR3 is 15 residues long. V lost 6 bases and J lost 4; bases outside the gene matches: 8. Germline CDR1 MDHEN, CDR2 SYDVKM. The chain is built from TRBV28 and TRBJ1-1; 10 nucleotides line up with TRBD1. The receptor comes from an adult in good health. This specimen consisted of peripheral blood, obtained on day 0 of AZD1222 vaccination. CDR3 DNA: TGTGCCAGCAGACGGACAGGGGGGCCGGGCACTGAAGCTTTCTTT. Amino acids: CASRRTGGPGTEAFF.